A single sample gave rise to the 21 T cell receptor beta chains below, sequenced in a study of blood T cell repertoires in COVID-19. Profiled with immunoSEQ multiplex PCR; TCRdb holds only in-frame clones, not every one. The data contain 45,000 to 55,000 clones, about 71% of them singletons. The sequencing sample was made of peripheral blood. These receptors originate from a woman in her 70s with acute or convalescent COVID-19.

V and J are TRBV10-3 and TRBJ2-1, with 8 bases aligning to TRBD2. J was trimmed by 7 bases and V by 7 bases; bases with no gene match: 9. Germline loops: CDR1 ENHRY, CDR2 SYGVKD. This CDR3 contains 14 residues. For the CDR3, the DNA is TGTGCCATCAAACCGAGCGGGGGTGGTAATGAGCAGTTCTTC. Translation gives CAIKPSGGGNEQFF.

There are a few counts of this clone. V gene TRBV7-9 combines with J gene TRBJ1-1; 9 bases match TRBD1. The CDR3 is 14 residues long. With V trimmed by 5 bases and J by 3 bases, 4 bases remained unmatched. The V gene's germline CDR1 is SEHNR and CDR2 FQNEAQ (reference sequence). CDR3 in DNA: TGTGCCAGCAGCCAACAGGGGGCGTACACTGAAGCTTTCTTT. Translated: CASSQQGAYTEAFF. Combining the CDR3 with reference TRBV7-9 and TRBJ1-1 gives the whole variable domain DTGVSQNPRHKITKRGQNVTFRCDPISEHNRLYWYRQTLGQGPEFLTYFQNEAQLEKSRLLSDRFSAERPKGSFSTLEIQRTEQGDSAMYLCASSQQGAYTEAFFGQGTRLTVV.

CDR3 DNA sequence: TGTGCCAGCTTGGACAGAACTAACTATGGCTACACCTTC. Its protein product is CASLDRTNYGYTF. The genes are TRBV28 and TRBJ1-2; weak D call: TRBD1 (6 bases). The CDR3 spans 13 residues. The V and J ends lost 8 bases and 0 bases respectively, with 10 bases between them. Looked up from germline, CDR1 is MDHEN and CDR2 is SYDVKM.

V usage is TRBV2 and J usage is TRBJ2-7; 9 bases fit TRBD1. This CDR3 spans 16 amino acids. From germline, CDR1 is SNHLY and CDR2 FYNNEI. V gave up 1 base and J gave up 1 base; unmatched junction bases: 5. This chain's CDR3 is CASSEEGGTGSYEQYF. CDR3 nucleotides: TGTGCCAGCAGTGAAGAGGGGGGGACAGGGTCCTACGAGCAGTACTTC.

V and J are TRBV4-2 and TRBJ2-1; D possibly corresponds to TRBD2 (6 bases). The germline V and J ends were trimmed by 1 base and 7 bases, with 14 bases remaining between them. Germline V lookup: CDR1 LGHNA, CDR2 YNFKEQ. This CDR3 spans 15 amino acids. CDR3 protein: CASSQVGGTLNEQFF. The CDR3 bases are TGTGCCAGCAGCCAAGTCGGGGGTACCCTAAATGAGCAGTTCTTC.

This CDR3 reads CASSVMEGMNTEAFF. The DNA for the CDR3 is TGTGCCAGCAGCGTAATGGAGGGGATGAACACTGAAGCTTTCTTT. J is TRBJ1-1 and V is TRBV9; tentatively, D is TRBD1 (5 bases). Germline V gene sequence: CDR1 SGDLS, CDR2 YYNGEE. CDR3 length: 15 residues. Trimming pared 1 base from V and 0 bases from J, leaving 10 bases between.

The V gene is TRBV28, the J gene TRBJ1-4; D gene ambiguous. There are 12 residues in the CDR3. Germline CDR1 and CDR2: MDHEN and SYDVKM. The V end lost 6 bases, the J end lost 5 bases, and 7 bases lay between the germline ends. The CDR3 nucleotides read TGTGCCAGCAGATCCCTAAATGAAAAACTGTTTTTT. It translates to CASRSLNEKLFF.

The gene calls are TRBV4-1 and TRBJ2-7; D gene ambiguous. Germline V lookup: CDR1 MGHRA, CDR2 YSYEKL. The V end lost 0 bases, the J end lost 2 bases, and 11 bases lay between the germline ends. The CDR3 consists of 15 residues. The CDR3 sequence is CASSQDIGGAYEQYF. As DNA, the CDR3 is TGCGCCAGCAGCCAAGATATAGGCGGAGCCTACGAGCAGTACTTC.

In this sample, this clone turned up once. The chain employs TRBV6-1 and TRBJ1-1, with D possibly being TRBD1 (5 bases). The CDR3 length is 15 residues. Germline V CDR1 and CDR2: MNHNS, SASEGT. V gave up 2 bases and J gave up 1 base, with 11 bases separating them. The CDR3 here is CASSESWQGNTEAFF. CDR3 coding DNA: TGTGCCAGCAGTGAAAGCTGGCAGGGGAACACTGAAGCTTTCTTT.

In its sample, this clone was seen many times. The chain is built from TRBV5-4 and TRBJ2-5, with D possibly matching TRBD1 (5 bases). Trimming left V 1 base short and J 4 bases short, with 14 bases between. CDR3 length: 15 residues. Germline V gene lookup returns CDR1 SGHNT and CDR2 YYREEE (reference sequence). CDR3 protein: CASSLRAGLGETQYF. Here the CDR3 DNA reads TGTGCCAGCAGCTTGAGAGCAGGGCTCGGAGAGACCCAGTACTTC.

The chain carries TRBV3-1 (or the pseudogene TRBV3-2) and TRBJ2-1, with TRBD1 identical over 12 bases. Germline V CDR1 and CDR2: LGHDT, YNNKEL (reference sequence). Trimming at V came to 0 bases and at J to 6 bases, leaving 3 bases not matched to a gene. CDR3 size: 16 residues. The CDR3: CASSQDRDRGPNEQFF. DNA for the CDR3: TGTGCCAGCAGCCAAGACCGGGACAGGGGGCCCAATGAGCAGTTCTTC.

The chain joins TRBV11-2 to TRBJ2-7; possibly TRBD1 for D (6 bases). CDR1 and CDR2 (germline): SGHAT, FQNNGV. The CDR3 consists of 16 residues. The V gene lost 3 bases and the J gene lost 0 bases, with 15 bases spanning the gap. The CDR3 DNA follows: TGTGCCAGCAGCTTCTCAGTCCGGGACAACTCCTACGAGCAGTACTTC. This codes for CASSFSVRDNSYEQYF.

The chain uses TRBV7-3 and TRBJ2-2, with D maybe TRBD2 (6 bases). CDR3 length: 15 residues. Trimming removed 5 bases from V and 5 bases from J, with 15 bases in between. CDR1 is SGHTA and CDR2 is FQGTGA in the germline V gene. The DNA for the CDR3 is TGTGCCAGCAGCCCATCCGGGAGAATGACCGGGGAGCTGTTTTTT. It is translated as CASSPSGRMTGELFF.

This clone was detected once. The chain couples TRBV6-4 to TRBJ2-1; 8 positions agree with TRBD2. V trimming: 6 bases; J trimming: 6 bases; junction bases outside the gene matches: 10. CDR1 and CDR2 from the germline V gene are MRHNA and SNTAGT. CDR3 size: 15 residues. Here the CDR3 DNA reads TGTGCCAGCAGCACCTCGACGGGGGGGGGCAATGAGCAGTTCTTC. Protein: CASSTSTGGGNEQFF.

J is TRBJ2-1 and V is TRBV24-1, with 8 bases that match TRBD2. V lost 9 bases to trimming and J lost 5 bases; unmatched junction nucleotides: 5. Germline assignment: CDR1 KGHDR and CDR2 SFDVKD. CDR3 length: 13 amino acids. CDR3 bases: TGTGCCACCGGGAGTAGCGGGAACAATGAGCAGTTCTTC. Amino acids: CATGSSGNNEQFF.

The rearrangement links TRBV5-4 to TRBJ2-5; D is ambiguous. Germline CDR1 and CDR2: SGHNT and YYREEE (reference sequence). V was clipped by 0 bases and J by 2 bases, with 14 bases between them. This CDR3 has 16 residues. The DNA for the CDR3 is TGTGCCAGCAGCTTGGAGAGGATCCCTGGTCAAGAGACCCAGTACTTC. Its translation is CASSLERIPGQETQYF.

This clone was recorded a few times. The V gene is TRBV2, the J gene TRBJ1-2; 8 bases are shared with TRBD1. This CDR3 is built from 13 residues. CDR1 and CDR2 from the germline V gene are SNHLY and FYNNEI. V lost 6 bases and J lost 7; bases outside the gene matches: 7. The CDR3 sequence is CASRDRASGGYTF. Written as DNA, the CDR3 is TGTGCCAGCAGGGACAGGGCCTCAGGTGGCTACACCTTC.

CDR3 residues: CASSELYYEQYF. In nucleotides, the CDR3 is TGTGCCAGCAGTGAACTGTACTACGAGCAGTACTTC. V gene TRBV2 combines with J gene TRBJ2-7, with D unresolved. CDR1 is SNHLY, CDR2 FYNNEI, per germline. The CDR3 spans 12 residues. V was cut by 2 bases and J by 3 bases, with 5 bases left in between.

This chain uses TRBV5-1 with TRBJ2-1, with 9 bases matching TRBD2. Germline V lookup: CDR1 SGHRS, CDR2 YFSETQ. V shed 3 bases, J shed 9 bases, and the junction held 7 bases outside the gene matches. The CDR3 has 14 amino acids. The CDR3 sequence: CASSSGLAGTEQFF. CDR3 sequence (DNA): TGCGCCAGCAGCTCGGGACTAGCCGGGACTGAGCAGTTCTTC.

The CDR3 sequence is CSVEASDYEQYF. The CDR3 DNA follows: TGCAGCGTTGAAGCTAGCGACTACGAGCAGTACTTC. The chain has TRBV29-1 and TRBJ2-7, with TRBD2 as a possible D gene (6 bases). CDR1 is SQVTM and CDR2 is ANQGSEA in the germline V gene. The CDR3 has 12 amino acids. V lost 1 base to trimming and J lost 3 bases, with 7 bases between them.

This clone was recorded once. The V and J genes are TRBV5-4 and TRBJ2-7; 8 nucleotides line up with TRBD1. Unmatched junction bases numbered 2, after V lost 0 bases and J lost 6 bases. This CDR3 region has 13 residues. The V gene's germline CDR1 is SGHNT and CDR2 YYREEE (reference sequence). In DNA form, the CDR3 reads TGTGCCAGCAGCTTGGTACAGGGGGGCGAGCAGTACTTC. It translates to CASSLVQGGEQYF.